One and the same sample provided the 28 T cell receptor beta chains below, sequenced in a study of blood T cell repertoires in COVID-19. Data came from immunoSEQ multiplex PCR; TCRdb stores just in-frame clones and leaves some out. The repertoire includes fewer than 450,000 clones, 88% of them detected once, and around an eighth sits in the top ten. Sequenced input: peripheral blood. Every receptor here comes from a woman aged 45-60 years with COVID-19, enrolled during active disease.

CDR3 region: CASRREQGSNQPQHF. Here the CDR3 DNA reads TGTGCCAGCAGGAGAGAACAGGGGAGCAATCAGCCCCAGCATTTT. This sequence joins TRBV6-4 and TRBJ1-5, with TRBD1 matching over 7 bases. Germline assignment: CDR1 MRHNA and CDR2 SNTAGT. Unmatched junction bases numbered 6, after V lost 6 bases and J lost 1 base. This CDR3 contains 15 residues.

Regarding this clone: The same CDR3 can be traced to other DNA sequences in this sample. V usage is TRBV29-1 and J usage is TRBJ2-2; 8 bases agree with TRBD1. The CDR3 runs 13 residues. Germline trimming cut 2 bases from V and 5 bases from J; bases unmatched to any gene: 1. Germline-derived CDR1 and CDR2 are SQVTM and ANQGSEA. CDR3 amino acids: CSVERQGTGELFF. DNA for the CDR3: TGCAGCGTTGAACGACAGGGGACCGGGGAGCTGTTTTTT.

The CDR3 protein is CASSHRVPEQYF. Here the CDR3 DNA reads TGTGCCAGCAGTCACAGGGTACCCGAGCAGTACTTC. The chain has TRBV11-2 and TRBJ2-7, with a tentative D call TRBD1 (6 bases). Per germline, CDR1 SGHAT and CDR2 FQNNGV. Trimming cost V 6 bases and J 6 bases, with 12 bases left between them. There are 12 residues in the CDR3.

CDR3 sequence (DNA): TGTGCCAGCAGTACCCTAGCGGGGAGCTCCTACGAGCAGTACTTC. This gives the protein CASSTLAGSSYEQYF. The rearrangement uses TRBV5-6 and TRBJ2-7, with 9 bases lining up with TRBD2. The CDR3 is 15 amino acids. V shed 5 bases, J shed 0 bases, and the junction held 6 bases outside the gene matches. The V gene's germline CDR1 is SGHDT and CDR2 YYEEEE.

The count of this clone is one. The chain joins TRBV19 to TRBJ1-2; 7 bases are a match to TRBD1. Germline V CDR1 and CDR2: LNHDA, SQIVND (reference sequence). This CDR3 region has 14 residues. V shed 5 bases, J shed 4 bases, and the junction held 7 bases outside the gene matches. The chain's CDR3 is CASSPGQAPYGYTF. In DNA, the CDR3 is TGTGCCAGTAGTCCCGGACAGGCCCCCTATGGCTACACCTTC. The whole variable domain, filled in from reference TRBV19 and TRBJ1-2, reads DGGITQSPKYLFRKEGQNVTLSCEQNLNHDAMYWYRQDPGQGLRLIYYSQIVNDFQKGDIAEGYSVSREKKESFPLTVTSAQKNPTAFYLCASSPGQAPYGYTFGSGTRLTVV.

The chain employs TRBV5-4 and TRBJ1-6, with D uncertain. The germline V gene encodes CDR1 SGHNT and CDR2 YYREEE (reference sequence). The CDR3 spans 16 residues. V was shortened by 0 bases and J by 0 bases, with 7 bases between the two germline ends. CDR3 in amino acids: CASSLAGSSYNSPLHF. DNA of the CDR3: TGTGCCAGCAGCTTGGCGGGGAGCTCCTATAATTCACCCCTCCACTTT.

This clone was observed once. The chain joins TRBV24-1 to TRBJ1-2; a weak D match, TRBD1 (6 bases). This CDR3 comprises 16 residues. The germline V gene has CDR1 KGHDR and CDR2 SFDVKD. V lost 2 bases and J 4 bases, leaving 16 bases between the germline ends. CDR3 nucleotides: TGTGCCACCAGTGATTCAGCACAGGGCGAACCCTATGGCTACACCTTC. Protein: CATSDSAQGEPYGYTF.

The chain uses TRBV4-1 and TRBJ2-5, with a weak D call TRBD1 (6 bases). The CDR3 has 15 residues. Trimming removed 4 bases at V and 4 bases at J, with 16 bases between. Germline V lookup: CDR1 MGHRA, CDR2 YSYEKL. This chain's CDR3 is CASSPFLGARETQYF. The DNA of the CDR3 is TGCGCCAGCAGCCCCTTCCTGGGGGCGCGAGAGACCCAGTACTTC.

The rearrangement joins TRBV19 to TRBJ1-1; D is unresolved. Germline CDR1 reads LNHDA; CDR2 reads SQIVND (reference sequence). This CDR3 has 12 amino acids. Trimming pared 3 bases from V and 5 bases from J, leaving 7 bases between. The DNA for the CDR3 is TGTGCCAGTAGTATGAGCGGGACTGAAGCTTTCTTT. This encodes CASSMSGTEAFF.

V gene TRBV19 combines with J gene TRBJ2-7, with a weak D call TRBD2 (6 bases). Germline CDR1 reads LNHDA; CDR2 reads SQIVND (reference sequence). The CDR3 is 15 residues long. Deletions cut 5 bases from V and 0 bases from J, with 14 bases between. The CDR3 nucleotides are TGTGCCAGTAGTGTTCGACTAGAAAGCTCCTACGAGCAGTACTTC. This translates into CASSVRLESSYEQYF.

This chain joins TRBV9 and TRBJ1-2; D unclear. V was cut by 4 bases and J by 1 base, with 14 bases left in between. Per the germline V gene, CDR1 is SGDLS and CDR2 is YYNGEE. The CDR3 extends over 15 amino acids. CDR3 sequence: CASSLLGGYNYGYTF. The CDR3 coding sequence is TGTGCCAGCAGCCTCCTGGGAGGGTATAACTATGGCTACACCTTC.

The chain combines TRBV30 with TRBJ1-3, with 7 bases matching TRBD1. This CDR3 region has 13 residues. The germline gives CDR1 GTSNPN, CDR2 SVGIG (reference sequence). V shed 5 bases and J 4 bases; nucleotides not matched to a gene: 5. The CDR3 here is CAWGGGGGNTIYF. The DNA of the CDR3 is TGTGCCTGGGGAGGGGGCGGCGGAAACACCATATATTTT. The entire variable domain, with the rest obtained from reference TRBV30 and TRBJ1-3, is as follows: SQTIHQWPATLVQPVGSPLSLECTVEGTSNPNLYWYRQAAGRGLQLLFYSVGIGQISSEVPQNLSASRPQDRQFILSSKKLLLSDSGFYLCAWGGGGGNTIYFGEGSWLTVV.

V is TRBV2 and J is TRBJ2-5; D possibly corresponds to TRBD2 (5 bases). V dropped 5 bases and J dropped 1 base, with 11 bases sitting between them. The CDR3 covers 14 residues. Per the germline V gene, CDR1 is SNHLY and CDR2 is FYNNEI. The CDR3 DNA is TGTGCCAGCAGTTCCGGGGTCGCCCAAGAGACCCAGTACTTC. Protein sequence: CASSSGVAQETQYF. The full variable domain, rest sourced from reference TRBV2 and TRBJ2-5, is EPEVTQTPSHQVTQMGQEVILRCVPISNHLYFYWYRQILGQKVEFLVSFYNNEISEKSEIFDDQFSVERPDGSNFTLKIRSTKLEDSAMYFCASSSGVAQETQYFGPGTRLLVL.

This clone was seen once. J is TRBJ2-7 and V is TRBV6-5; possibly TRBD1 for D (6 bases). The CDR3 covers 14 residues. Germline-derived CDR1 and CDR2 are MNHEY and SVGAGI. The V and J ends lost 5 bases and 6 bases respectively, with 17 bases between them. The CDR3 sequence: CASSTGNLGLEQYF. The CDR3 DNA reads as TGTGCCAGCAGTACAGGGAACCTAGGGCTCGAGCAGTACTTC.

This chain joins TRBV30 and TRBJ2-7; weak D call: TRBD2 (7 bases). Germline V gene lookup returns CDR1 GTSNPN and CDR2 SVGIG (reference sequence). Trimming took 2 bases from V and 2 from J, leaving 16 bases between them. The CDR3 length is 15 residues. In DNA form, the CDR3 reads TGTGCCTGGAGTCGACCCAGGGGACTAACCTACGAGCAGTACTTC. This codes for CAWSRPRGLTYEQYF.

The chain is built from TRBV29-1 and TRBJ2-5; tentative D call: TRBD2 (6 bases). CDR1 is SQVTM, CDR2 ANQGSEA, per germline. The CDR3 is 11 amino acids. CDR3 sequence: CGGTQQETQYF. The DNA for the CDR3 is TGCGGAGGGACTCAACAAGAGACCCAGTACTTC.

The chain has TRBV29-1 and TRBJ1-1; TRBD1 aligns across 10 bases. Germline-derived CDR1 and CDR2 are SQVTM and ANQGSEA. The CDR3 is 14 residues long. With 4 bases clipped from V and 2 bases from J, the junction kept 4 bases outside the gene matches. The CDR3 bases are TGCAGCGTTGTGGGGACAGGGGTTAACACTGAAGCTTTCTTT. The encoded protein is CSVVGTGVNTEAFF. The whole variable domain, remainder taken from reference TRBV29-1 and TRBJ1-1, is SAVISQKPSRDICQRGTSLTIQCQVDSQVTMMFWYRQQPGQSLTLIATANQGSEATYESGFVIDKFPISRPNLTFSTLTVSNMSPEDSSIYLCSVVGTGVNTEAFFGQGTRLTVV.

V and J are TRBV29-1 and TRBJ1-4; D ambiguous. V lost 7 bases, J lost 7 bases, and 10 bases lay in between. Germline V CDR1 and CDR2: SQVTM, ANQGSEA. This CDR3 is 11 amino acids long. In DNA form, the CDR3 reads TGCAGCGCCGGACTGGGTGAAAAACTGTTTTTT. Protein product: CSAGLGEKLFF.

The table lists this clone with a few counts. V and J are TRBV19 and TRBJ2-7, with a possible D match to TRBD1 (6 bases). CDR1 is LNHDA and CDR2 is SQIVND in the germline V gene (reference sequence). V dropped 3 bases and J dropped 0 bases, with 12 bases sitting between them. This CDR3 is built from 15 residues. CDR3 bases: TGTGCCAGTAGTATGGGGACAACACCCTCCTACGAGCAGTACTTC. The encoded protein is CASSMGTTPSYEQYF. The full variable domain, completed using reference TRBV19 and TRBJ2-7, is DGGITQSPKYLFRKEGQNVTLSCEQNLNHDAMYWYRQDPGQGLRLIYYSQIVNDFQKGDIAEGYSVSREKKESFPLTVTSAQKNPTAFYLCASSMGTTPSYEQYFGPGTRLTVT.

The chain carries TRBV19 and TRBJ2-1, with D tentatively TRBD1 (5 bases). Looked up from germline, CDR1 is LNHDA and CDR2 is SQIVND (reference sequence). V lost 5 bases and J lost 9, with 17 bases in between. This CDR3 comprises 14 residues. The CDR3, as DNA: TGTGCCAGTAGTGTAACAGGTTCGTCCGGTGAGCAGTTCTTC. It is translated as CASSVTGSSGEQFF.

The chain couples TRBV2 to TRBJ1-5, with TRBD1 matching 7 bases. The CDR3 runs 13 residues. Per the germline V gene, CDR1 is SNHLY and CDR2 is FYNNEI. J gave up 6 bases and V 7 bases, and 6 bases lay outside the gene matches. The DNA for the CDR3 is TGTGCCAGCACTCAAGACAGGGCTCAGCCCCAGCATTTT. It codes for CASTQDRAQPQHF. Full variable domain (rest looked up from reference TRBV2 and TRBJ1-5): EPEVTQTPSHQVTQMGQEVILRCVPISNHLYFYWYRQILGQKVEFLVSFYNNEISEKSEIFDDQFSVERPDGSNFTLKIRSTKLEDSAMYFCASTQDRAQPQHFGDGTRLSIL.

The CDR3 is CASTLAPCPGDGTEAFF. Written as DNA, the CDR3 is TGTGCCAGCACCTTGGCCCCTTGCCCGGGAGACGGCACTGAAGCTTTCTTT. The gene calls are TRBV21-1 and TRBJ1-1. TRBV21-1 is given as a pseudogene. The CDR3 totals 17 residues.

The chain links TRBV7-8 to TRBJ2-1; 9 bases match TRBD1. The V and J ends lost 3 bases and 7 bases, in that order; junction bases with no gene match: 10. Germline CDR1 and CDR2: SGHVS and FQNEAQ. The CDR3 runs to 16 residues. CDR3 sequence reads: CASSFSGGTGTNEQFF. As DNA, the CDR3 is TGTGCCAGCAGCTTTTCAGGGGGGACAGGGACGAATGAGCAGTTCTTC.

The rearrangement uses TRBV3-1 (or the pseudogene TRBV3-2) and TRBJ1-5; D gene unclear. This CDR3 region has 15 residues. V was clipped by 3 bases and J by 7 bases, with 16 bases between them. Germline lookup yields CDR1 LGHDT and CDR2 YNNKEL (reference sequence). CDR3 sequence: CASSHRGGSGQPQHF. The CDR3 coding sequence is TGTGCCAGCAGCCACCGGGGAGGGTCCGGACAGCCCCAGCATTTT.

The chain has TRBV3-1 (or the pseudogene TRBV3-2) and TRBJ2-3, with 9 bases that match TRBD2. CDR3 size: 15 residues. Unmatched junction bases numbered 2, after V lost 4 bases and J lost 0 bases. From germline, CDR1 is LGHDT and CDR2 YNNKEL (reference sequence). This CDR3 is CASSRLAASTDTQYF. The CDR3 DNA is TGTGCCAGCAGCCGACTAGCGGCGAGCACAGATACGCAGTATTTT.

This chain links TRBV27 with TRBJ2-3; no clear D. CDR1 MNHEY and CDR2 SMNVEV come from the germline V gene (reference sequence). The CDR3 extends over 14 amino acids. Trimming stripped 3 bases from V and 1 base from J, with 8 bases between. The CDR3 loop is CASSFNPRTDTQYF. The DNA for the CDR3 is TGTGCCAGCAGTTTTAATCCCCGCACAGATACGCAGTATTTT.

There are a few counts of this clone. This chain joins TRBV29-1 and TRBJ1-1; 8 bases are shared with TRBD1. The ends lost 7 bases at V and 4 bases at J; junction bases unmatched: 8. Germline CDR1 SQVTM, CDR2 ANQGSEA. This CDR3 spans 13 amino acids. The CDR3 reads CSASLTGVTEAFF. CDR3 bases: TGCAGCGCAAGCTTGACAGGGGTCACTGAAGCTTTCTTT.

The V call is TRBV9, the J call TRBJ2-1, with TRBD2 matching over 12 bases. V trimming: 3 bases; J trimming: 6 bases; junction bases outside the gene matches: 4. CDR3 length: 15 amino acids. From germline, CDR1 is SGDLS and CDR2 YYNGEE. CDR3 DNA: TGTGCCAGCAGCGCTAGCGGGGGGGCGATCAATGAGCAGTTCTTC. Translating gives CASSASGGAINEQFF.